The next 27 T cell receptor beta chains were all read from a single sample in a study of cytomegalovirus exposure and HLA in healthy donors. 13 Jbeta primers and 60 Vbeta primers were used for the PCR. Clones were sequenced by immunoSEQ multiplex PCR, and TCRdb holds only the in-frame ones, with some missing. The sample has about 34,000 clones, approximately 87% seen once. Sample: PBMCs. The receptors derive from a boy aged 5-17 years in good health and CMV-seronegative.

The chain links TRBV2 to TRBJ2-5, with TRBD1 identical over 7 bases. Unmatched junction bases numbered 10, after V lost 8 bases and J lost 1 base. The CDR3 runs to 15 residues. The germline CDR1 and CDR2 sequences are SNHLY and FYNNEI. DNA for the CDR3: TGTGCCAGCCCCACGACCTGGGACAGCCAAGAGACCCAGTACTTC. Translated: CASPTTWDSQETQYF.

The rearrangement links TRBV30 to TRBJ1-2; D is uncertain. CDR3 length: 13 amino acids. The germline gives CDR1 GTSNPN, CDR2 SVGIG (reference sequence). Trimming took off 0 bases at V and 4 bases at J, with 9 bases between the two ends. This CDR3 is CAWSVSSFYGYTF. The CDR3 DNA is TGTGCCTGGAGTGTGTCCAGTTTCTATGGCTACACCTTC.

The gene calls are TRBV13 and TRBJ2-3; weak D call: TRBD1 (6 bases). The CDR3 has 12 amino acids. Deletions cut 4 bases from V and 5 bases from J, with 7 bases between. Germline V gives CDR1 PRHDT, CDR2 FYEKMQ (reference sequence). CDR3 DNA: TGTGCCAGCAGCTCCAGGGGAGATACGCAGTATTTT. Residues: CASSSRGDTQYF.

J is TRBJ2-1 and V is TRBV6-5; 10 bases agree with TRBD1. J was trimmed by 4 bases and V by 5 bases; bases with no gene match: 5. Germline lookup yields CDR1 MNHEY and CDR2 SVGAGI. The CDR3 contains 15 residues. The CDR3 sequence is CASSPGQGEYNEQFF. The CDR3 nucleotides read TGTGCCAGCAGTCCCGGACAGGGGGAGTACAATGAGCAGTTCTTC.

This clone appeared once. The chain links TRBV19 to TRBJ1-5; a possible D gene is TRBD1 (6 bases). CDR3 length: 15 residues. Between the trimmed V and J ends, which lost 6 bases and 2 bases, there was a span of 14 bases. Looked up from germline, CDR1 is LNHDA and CDR2 is SQIVND (reference sequence). CDR3 amino acids: CASSRIRGGNQPQHF. In nucleotides, the CDR3 is TGTGCCAGTAGCAGGATCAGGGGTGGCAATCAGCCCCAGCATTTT.

The CDR3 DNA reads as TGTGCCTGGAGTCGCGACAGGCCTTCACCCCTCCACTTT. Translated, it gives CAWSRDRPSPLHF. The gene calls are TRBV30 and TRBJ1-6; the D gene is possibly TRBD1 (6 bases). The CDR3 runs to 13 residues. CDR1 and CDR2 from the germline V gene are GTSNPN and SVGIG (reference sequence). Trimming stripped 2 bases from V and 9 bases from J, with 11 bases between.

To note about this clone: The same CDR3 also results from other DNA sequences found in this sample. The rearrangement uses TRBV18 and TRBJ1-6, with a weak D call TRBD1 (6 bases). The V end lost 3 bases, the J end lost 13 bases, and 22 bases lay between the germline ends. In germline, CDR1 is KGHSH, CDR2 LQKENI. The CDR3 is 16 amino acids. The DNA for the CDR3 is TGTGCCAGCTCACCCAAGGCAGGGGTGGATAGTTCGCCCCTCCACTTT. Protein product: CASSPKAGVDSSPLHF.

This clone was seen a few times. This chain connects TRBV5-1 to TRBJ1-6; the match to TRBD1 covers 9 bases. This CDR3 has 16 residues. The ends lost 4 bases at V and 10 bases at J; junction bases unmatched: 12. The germline CDR1 and CDR2 sequences are SGHRS and YFSETQ. The chain's CDR3 is CASSPKANRGQSPLHF. Here the CDR3 DNA reads TGCGCCAGCAGCCCGAAAGCTAACAGGGGGCAGTCACCCCTCCACTTT.

J is TRBJ2-5 and V is TRBV11-1, with D unresolved. Germline values: CDR1 SGHAT, CDR2 FQDESV (reference sequence). The CDR3 is made up of 15 amino acids. The V end was cut by 7 bases, the J end by 2 bases, with 17 bases between. The CDR3 nucleotides are TGTGCCAGCACCCTAGTGTTCGGTCCACAAGAGACCCAGTACTTC. This codes for CASTLVFGPQETQYF.

J is TRBJ1-2 and V is TRBV27; D gene uncertain. Trimming shortened V by 4 bases and J by 2 bases, and 14 bases separated the two germline ends. CDR3 length equals 15 residues. Germline lookup yields CDR1 MNHEY and CDR2 SMNVEV (reference sequence). The CDR3 spells CASSSFGRENYGYTF. CDR3 nucleotides: TGTGCCAGCAGTTCTTTTGGGCGGGAGAACTATGGCTACACCTTC.

This chain connects TRBV5-6 to TRBJ2-1, with D unclear. V was trimmed by 4 bases and J by 2 bases, leaving 13 bases between them. The CDR3 sequence is 15 residues long. CDR1 and CDR2 (germline): SGHDT, YYEEEE. The CDR3 reads CASSPLGKAYNEQFF. The CDR3 DNA is TGTGCCAGCAGCCCTCTCGGTAAAGCCTACAATGAGCAGTTCTTC.

The CDR3 DNA sequence: TGTGCCAGCAGCGTAGTAGCAACCGGGGAGCTGTTTTTT. Its translation: CASSVVATGELFF. J is TRBJ2-2 and V is TRBV9; D is undetermined. The CDR3 sequence is 13 residues long. Trimming left V 0 bases short and J 5 bases short, with 5 bases between. Germline CDR1 reads SGDLS; CDR2 reads YYNGEE.

The chain carries TRBV7-9 and TRBJ1-1; 10 nucleotides align to TRBD1. The CDR3 sequence is 16 residues long. CDR1 SEHNR and CDR2 FQNEAQ come from the germline V gene (reference sequence). Trimming took 4 bases from V and 3 from J; bases not matched to a gene: 8. CDR3 sequence: CASSSRTGGIDTEAFF. Here the CDR3 DNA reads TGTGCCAGCAGCTCCAGGACAGGGGGGATTGACACTGAAGCTTTCTTT.

CDR3 bases: TGTGCCAGCAGCCAAGCACCGGGACTACCTTACGAGCAGTACTTC. This translates into CASSQAPGLPYEQYF. The chain employs TRBV4-2 and TRBJ2-7; 7 bases are shared with TRBD2. The CDR3 runs 15 residues. Germline CDR1 is LGHNA and CDR2 is YNFKEQ. V shed 1 base and J 4 bases; nucleotides not matched to a gene: 7.

The chain has TRBV29-1 and TRBJ2-7; D might be TRBD2 (7 bases). The CDR3 has 14 residues. V shed 4 bases and J shed 1 base, with 14 bases lying between them. Germline CDR1 SQVTM, CDR2 ANQGSEA. CDR3 sequence (DNA): TGCAGCGTTGGTGGGGGGGACACTTCCTACGAGCAGTACTTC. It translates to CSVGGGDTSYEQYF.

The chain recombines TRBV5-6 with TRBJ2-7, with 8 bases fitting TRBD1. This CDR3 is 13 amino acids long. CDR1 and CDR2 from the germline V gene are SGHDT and YYEEEE. The junction had 4 bases not matched to a gene; V was cut back by 2 bases and J by 6 bases. The DNA for the CDR3 is TGTGCCAGCAGCTTCGGACAGGGCGGCGAGCAGTACTTC. Translated: CASSFGQGGEQYF. Full variable domain (outside the CDR3, taken from reference TRBV5-6 and TRBJ2-7): DAGVTQSPTHLIKTRGQQVTLRCSPKSGHDTVSWYQQALGQGPQFIFQYYEEEERQRGNFPDRFSGHQFPNYSSELNVNALLLGDSALYLCASSFGQGGEQYFGPGTRLTVT.

Of note for this clone: Relative to the germline gene, one junction end is altered; a read error may explain this. This sequence joins TRBV4-1 and TRBJ2-1; 11 bases map to TRBD2. Germline-derived CDR1 and CDR2 are MGHRA and YSYEKL. CDR3 length: 13 residues. The CDR3 region is CASSQVAGGPSLF. The CDR3, as DNA: TGCGCCAGCAGCCAAGTAGCGGGGGGGCCATCGCTCTTC.

As regards this clone: Mismatch with germline at one junction end may stem from a read error. The chain joins TRBV4-2 to TRBJ2-7, with a tentative D call TRBD2 (6 bases). The germline CDR1 and CDR2 sequences are LGHNA and YNFKEQ. This CDR3 is 12 amino acids long. The DNA for the CDR3 is TGTGCCAGCAGCCAAGAAGAGGGGACTGAAAGCTTC. Encoded protein: CASSQEEGTESF.

This clone was observed once. The CDR3 loop reads CASSSGGPRTGELFF. CDR3 DNA: TGTGCCAGCAGCTCGGGGGGGCCGCGTACCGGGGAGCTGTTTTTT. This chain uses TRBV27 with TRBJ2-2, with TRBD2 matching over 8 bases. From germline, CDR1 is MNHEY and CDR2 SMNVEV (reference sequence). The CDR3 loop spans 15 amino acids. V lost 6 bases, J lost 5 bases, and 8 bases stayed unmatched.

This clone was detected once. The chain is built from TRBV13 and TRBJ2-3, with 12 bases aligning to TRBD2. The CDR3 has 18 amino acids. The V segment lost 2 bases and the J segment 3 bases; nucleotides outside the gene matches: 9. Germline V CDR1 and CDR2: PRHDT, FYEKMQ (reference sequence). CDR3 protein: CASSLLLAGGEETDTQYF. CDR3 sequence (DNA): TGTGCCAGCAGCTTACTACTAGCGGGGGGAGAAGAAACAGATACGCAGTATTTT.

Points on this clone: The junction does not match germline at one end; this may be a read error. The CDR3 here is CSSSLTENEQFF. As DNA, the CDR3 is TGTTCCAGCAGCTTAACGGAGAATGAGCAGTTCTTC. The chain carries TRBV7-9 and TRBJ2-1; D ambiguous. Per the germline V gene, CDR1 is SEHNR and CDR2 is FQNEAQ (reference sequence). This CDR3 is 12 amino acids long.

J is TRBJ2-7 and V is TRBV2; TRBD2 is a possible D gene (6 bases). Germline V gene sequence: CDR1 SNHLY, CDR2 FYNNEI. With 6 bases removed from V and 3 bases from J, the gap between germline ends came to 15 bases. The CDR3 consists of 14 residues. As DNA, the CDR3 is TGTGCCAGCAGACTGGGAGGTCAGCACTACGAGCAGTACTTC. Amino acid sequence: CASRLGGQHYEQYF.

This chain joins TRBV7-9 and TRBJ2-5, with 12 bases identical to TRBD1. The junction had 9 bases not matched to a gene; V was cut back by 2 bases and J by 5 bases. The CDR3 is made up of 17 amino acids. Germline V lookup: CDR1 SEHNR, CDR2 FQNEAQ (reference sequence). CDR3 sequence reads: CASSLNAGTGGWETQYF. CDR3 nucleotides: TGTGCCAGCAGCTTAAACGCCGGGACAGGGGGCTGGGAGACCCAGTACTTC.

V is TRBV28 and J is TRBJ2-3, with 11 bases aligning to TRBD2. Germline V gene data show CDR1 as MDHEN and CDR2 as SYDVKM. The CDR3 has 23 amino acids. The J segment lost 4 bases and the V segment lost 3 bases, leaving 27 bases of the junction unmatched. The CDR3 DNA reads as TGTGCCAGCAGTTTTACCCCAAATACCCCCCTCGTCATTAGCGGGGGGGGCCCAGATACGCAGTATTTT. It yields the protein CASSFTPNTPLVISGGGPDTQYF.

The J gene is TRBJ2-5, the V gene TRBV6-5, with D unresolved. With the DNA end fitting TRBJ2-7 better, the J assignment may be wrong. Germline V CDR1 and CDR2: MNHEY, SVGAGI. The CDR3 runs 13 residues. As DNA, the CDR3 is TGTGCCAGCAGTTATTCCCGGTTCTACGAGCAGTACTTC. Protein: CASSYSRFYEQYF.

V is TRBV13 and J is TRBJ1-6; D unclear. With 2 bases removed from V and 10 bases from J, the gap between germline ends came to 12 bases. The CDR3 runs to 14 residues. Germline V gene lookup returns CDR1 PRHDT and CDR2 FYEKMQ (reference sequence). CDR3 region: CASSLSGVRSPLHF. In nucleotides, the CDR3 is TGTGCCAGCAGCTTAAGCGGGGTTCGGTCACCCCTCCACTTT.

The chain joins TRBV10-3 to TRBJ2-2; perhaps TRBD2 as D (5 bases). Germline V gives CDR1 ENHRY, CDR2 SYGVKD. Between the trimmed V and J ends, which lost 5 bases and 6 bases, there was a span of 16 bases. The CDR3 runs 15 residues. CDR3 sequence reads: CAISRLRPEAGELFF. CDR3 DNA sequence: TGTGCCATCAGTCGGCTCCGACCGGAGGCCGGGGAGCTGTTTTTT.